This is a list of T cell receptor beta chains from one sample in a study of blood T cells in healthy people across ages. One entry per CDR3 protein, called by TCRdb with MiXCR from the 5' RACE reads. Among hundreds of thousands of distinct CDR3 sequences listed, about 28% were seen once. Sequences were obtained from blood. These receptors came from a woman of 80 years or more in good health. The CDR3 runs from the conserved cysteine through the conserved F or W. The order of the fields is J gene, D gene, clone size, V gene, CDR3 length, CDR3 protein, CDR3 DNA. A D gene is named only where the DNA matches it firmly. Size is stated for part of the rows, as once, few or many counts, or as a class when the clone is expanded.

TRBJ1-1 | - | - | TRBV29-1 | 11 | CSEGRRAEAFF | TGCAGCGAGGGCCGGCGGGCTGAAGCTTTCTTT
TRBJ1-4 | - | many | TRBV4-3 | 15 | CASSQVGQGREKLFF | TGCGCCAGCAGCCAAGTAGGTCAGGGCCGCGAAAAACTGTTTTTT
TRBJ2-5 | TRBD2 | - | TRBV9 | 15 | CASSGSGLAGETQYF | TGTGCCAGCAGCGGTTCCGGACTAGCGGGGGAGACCCAGTACTTC
TRBJ2-7 | TRBD2 | many | TRBV20-1 | 13 | CSAREGGAYEQYF | TGCAGTGCTAGAGAGGGGGGGGCCTACGAGCAGTACTTC
TRBJ2-1 | TRBD1 | - | TRBV12-3/TRBV12-4 | 14 | CAGSGTGGYSEQFF | TGTGCCGGCAGTGGGACAGGGGGTTACAGTGAGCAGTTCTTC
TRBJ2-3 | - | few | TRBV24-1 | 11 | CATGDTDTQYF | TGTGCCACCGGGGACACAGATACGCAGTATTTT
TRBJ2-7 | - | - | TRBV28 | 16 | CASSLALPGFSYEQYF | TGTGCCAGCAGTTTAGCCTTACCGGGTTTCTCTTACGAGCAGTACTTC
TRBJ2-3 | - | many | TRBV4-3 | 15 | CASSLRQSRTDTQYF | TGCGCCAGCAGCCTCCGACAGAGCCGCACAGATACGCAGTATTTT
TRBJ2-7 | TRBD1 | few | TRBV11-2 | 15 | CASSPSGTANNEQYF | TGTGCCAGCAGCCCCTCCGGGACAGCGAACAATGAGCAGTACTTC
TRBJ2-3 | TRBD2 | once | TRBV12-3/TRBV12-4 | 15 | CASSGTSGRTDTQYF | TGTGCCAGCAGTGGTACTAGCGGGAGGACAGATACGCAGTATTTT
TRBJ1-1 | TRBD1 | many | TRBV12-3/TRBV12-4 | 14 | CASSLRGQNTEAFF | TGTGCCAGCAGTTTAAGGGGGCAGAACACTGAAGCTTTCTTT
TRBJ1-2 | - | many | TRBV27 | 14 | CASSLSRGRYGYTF | TGTGCCAGCAGTTTATCGCGGGGCCGCTATGGCTACACCTTC
TRBJ2-7 | TRBD1 | few | TRBV5-6 | 15 | CASRTVGTGYYEQYF | TGTGCCAGCCGTACCGTTGGGACAGGGTACTACGAGCAGTACTTC
TRBJ1-4 | TRBD1 | - | TRBV5-1 | 14 | CASSTTGTNEKLFF | TGCGCCAGCAGCACGACAGGGACTAATGAAAAACTGTTTTTT
TRBJ1-1 | - | many | TRBV29-1 | 12 | CSVQNMNTEAFF | TGCAGCGTTCAGAACATGAACACTGAAGCTTTCTTT
TRBJ2-1 | - | - | TRBV10-3 | 15 | CAISGIRGRYNEQFF | TGTGCCATCAGTGGTATCAGGGGCCGGTACAATGAGCAGTTCTTC
TRBJ1-2 | TRBD1 | - | TRBV6-6 | 16 | CASSPTTRQGGYGYTF | TGTGCCAGCAGTCCAACGACTCGACAGGGAGGCTATGGCTACACCTTC
TRBJ2-7 | - | few | TRBV12-3/TRBV12-4 | 14 | CASTLDYQLHEQYF | TGTGCCAGCACCCTGGACTACCAGCTCCACGAGCAGTACTTC
TRBJ2-5 | - | few | TRBV20-1 | 14 | CSASSGAQGETQYF | TGCAGTGCTAGTTCGGGGGCCCAGGGTGAGACCCAGTACTTC
TRBJ1-1 | TRBD1 | few | TRBV30 | 13 | CACIVPGGTEAFF | TGTGCCTGCATCGTCCCAGGGGGCACTGAAGCTTTCTTT
TRBJ1-5 | - | few | TRBV20-1 | 16 | CSARDWVDRRNQPQHF | TGCAGTGCTAGAGATTGGGTGGACAGAAGAAATCAGCCCCAGCATTTT
TRBJ1-1 | TRBD1 | - | TRBV10-2 | 20 | CASSDSPVYRGLDENTEAFF | TGCGCCAGCAGTGATAGTCCTGTCTACAGGGGGCTGGATGAGAACACTGAAGCTTTCTTT
TRBJ2-1 | TRBD2 | - | TRBV18 | 16 | CAGSPRLAGTYNEQFF | TGTGCCGGCTCACCGAGACTAGCGGGGACCTACAATGAGCAGTTCTTC
TRBJ2-7 | TRBD2 | many | TRBV20-1 | 13 | CRPSGGPSYEQYF | TGCAGACCTAGCGGGGGGCCATCCTACGAGCAGTACTTC
TRBJ2-1 | - | - | TRBV7-2 | 17 | CASSFDLRPGNHNEQFF | TGTGCCAGCAGCTTCGATTTAAGGCCAGGCAACCACAATGAGCAGTTCTTC
TRBJ1-5 | - | - | TRBV11-2 | 15 | CASSLDLAGNQPQHF | TGTGCCAGCAGCTTAGATCTCGCGGGGAATCAGCCCCAGCATTTT
TRBJ2-1 | TRBD2 | - | TRBV6-1 | 18 | CASSDRADGGGVKNIQFF | TGTGCCAGCAGTGACAGGGCCGATGGGGGGGGGGTCAAAAACATTCAGTTCTTC
TRBJ1-2 | TRBD1 | - | TRBV7-8 | 14 | CASSLGGQGLGYTF | TGTGCCAGCAGCTTAGGAGGACAGGGTCTTGGCTACACCTTC
TRBJ2-3 | - | - | TRBV7-9 | 16 | CASSLASGSSTDMQYF | TGTGCCAGCAGCTTAGCTAGCGGTTCTAGCACAGATATGCAGTATTTT
TRBJ1-5 | - | - | TRBV20-1 | 12 | CRVVGINQPQHF | TGCAGGGTCGTAGGTATCAATCAGCCCCAGCATTTT
TRBJ2-3 | TRBD2 | many | TRBV28 | 14 | CASSRSGGTDTQYF | TGTGCCAGCAGTCGGAGCGGGGGCACAGATACGCAGTATTTT
TRBJ2-5 | - | many | TRBV7-2 | 16 | CASSPSPGGPQETQYF | TGTGCCAGCAGCCCCAGCCCGGGGGGCCCCCAAGAGACCCAGTACTTC
TRBJ1-6 | - | - | TRBV20-1 | 16 | CSARGAHDRLNSPLHF | TGCAGTGCTAGAGGGGCGCATGATCGCTTGAATTCACCCCTCCACTTT
TRBJ2-5 | TRBD1 | many | TRBV5-1 | 16 | CASSLPDRGFRETQYF | TGCGCCAGCAGCCTCCCGGACAGGGGGTTTAGAGAGACCCAGTACTTC
TRBJ2-5 | TRBD2 | many | TRBV14 | 17 | CASSQTSGGTSRETQYF | TGTGCCAGCAGCCAGACTAGCGGGGGGACCTCCCGGGAGACCCAGTACTTC